This T cell receptor (beta chain) is drawn from a study of shared clonotypes between healthy human individuals (dated by TCRdb to 2018 to 2020). A note on the overall study: A few men and two women, aged 18 to 49 years, made up the cohort. For each donor, CD4 naive and CD4 memory were each run on three plates, CD8 naive on two plates, and CD8 memory on one plate. To estimate repertoire size and how much clonotypes are shared between individuals, the study performed deep sequencing of blood TCR repertoires from 4 to 6 healthy adults. Per donor, leukapheresis produced somewhere between about 0.85 and 9.5 billion PBMCs. To increase sequencing depth and limit assay-specific biases, TCR repertoire library preparation and sequencing were carried out by different laboratories using diverse techniques.

Results and caveats for the whole study, not just this receptor: Across four donors, about 5% of naive CD4, roughly 3.3% of naive CD8, about 2.3% of memory CD4, and approximately 0.42% of memory CD8 clonotypes were shared. Estimated clonotype richness was generally larger for naive than for memory subsets. Because the study included only a small number of donors, the genetic and exposure-history diversity represented was limited. Rarefaction of sorted-subset datasets indicated incomplete sequencing despite the large sequencing depth. Clonotypes shared by all four sorted-subset donors showed higher generation probabilities than non-shared clonotypes. Based on pairwise subsampling, the degree of clonotype sharing among donors was expected to be affected by sequencing depth. Sampling was restricted to blood, and TCR repertoires in tissue are likely to differ from TCR repertoires in blood.

CD8 naive samples were CD45RO-negative cells positively selected for CCR7, giving a CD45RA+CCR7+ population that excluded TemRA cells. The donors were healthy, HIV-negative adults with no recently reported acute infections or vaccinations. Every donor was a Caucasian adult living in Nashville, Tennessee, USA. After blood collection by leukapheresis, PBMCs were isolated using Ficoll-Histopaque density gradient centrifugation and then cryopreserved in the vapor phase of liquid nitrogen. Analytical flow cytometry was used to check the purity and quantity of each magnetically sorted T cell population. Each sorted fraction had its genomic DNA isolated and then quantified by UV absorbance on a Nanodrop 2000c. Using the deep immunoSEQ assay, TCR CDR3 regions were amplified from genomic DNA by multiplex PCR. Extracted genomic DNA from each cell subset was spread evenly across all wells of several immunoSEQ 96-well plates, with each plate serving as a replicate. For sorted subsets, roughly 200 ng genomic DNA, equal to 30,000 or so T cell genomes, was loaded into each replicate PCR. Purified libraries were measured with a Qubit 3.0 fluorometer, size-checked on a Bioanalyzer 2100, and measured again with the KAPA Library Quantification kit. Each immunoSEQ 96-well plate was sequenced on its own single-read 150-cycle Illumina NextSeq 550 flow cell. The study's processing was this. Because the immunoSEQ output held only junctional sequences and lacked quality scores, the filtering could not match the filtering applied to full-length reads. Sequences were annotated with PyIR, a Python wrapper for IgBLAST v1.9, and V/J genes and CDR3 were assigned using IMGT germline references. Any read was removed if the V/J assignment was weak (E-value above 1e-6), the CDR3 was missing, or the read contained stop codons, out-of-frame junctions, or ambiguous translated residues. A V3J clonotype was defined by an identical inferred V gene, J gene, and CDR3 amino acid sequence. Percentage overlap between repertoires was calculated by dividing the number of shared unique clonotypes by the size of the smaller repertoire. Three approaches were used to assess repertoire richness: RTK rarefaction, the Chao1 estimator, and Recon v2.1 estimates of unobserved clonotypes. OLGA was used to compute generation probabilities for all TCRbeta clonotypes that the gDNA method yielded from a handful of donors. TCRdb obtained this table from immuneACCESS and retained in-frame rearrangements with V and J assigned. These tables miss some clones; where compared with another copy, unresolved V genes account for less than half of the shortfall, and the remainder is unexplained. That table furnishes V, J and clone size, whereas the DNA furnished D and trimming. The sample table lists about 2 million clones, about 95% of them with a count of one. The ten top clones hold more than 0.95% of the sample.

Reading from cysteine to phenylalanine, the CDR3 counts 14 amino acids. CDR3 DNA is the only sequence kept; it has 42 bases, read in frame from the first base. For CDR1 and CDR2, the germline V gene (reference sequence) lists MNHEY and SMNVEV. Relative to germline, V is missing 6 bases and J is missing 4 bases, with 7 bases of the junction outside any gene match. Turning to this clone: What antigen it recognizes has not been identified. Within one base of it there is no much larger clone, and no base qualities were kept.

The TCR originated in a man aged 18-30 years in good health. Sequenced sample: naive CD8+ T cells sorted from blood. This specimen's cell subset or site label, interpreted: CD45RA+CCR7+. The rearrangement combines TRBV27 with TRBJ2-3; 7 bases in the middle match TRBD1. CDR3 reads: CASSGTVFSDTQYF. The DNA is as follows: TGTGCCAGCAGCGGGACAGTCTTTTCAGATACGCAGTATTTT.